This T cell receptor (beta chain) appears in the sequencing data of a study of vaccination and CD4 T cells after COVID-19. Turning to the study itself: As their vaccination, participants received two doses of either BNT162b2 or mRNA-1273 vaccine. Study-level results: With convalescent patients, a median 86.3% of reactive clones emerged solely after vaccination.

With V trimmed by 5 bases and J by 0 bases, 10 bases remained unmatched. In germline, CDR1 is WNHNN, CDR2 SYGVQD (reference sequence). The length of the CDR3 is 18 residues. Note on this clonotype: The target antigen is unknown.

The treatment here: roughly 11-day PBMC culture with coronavirus spike peptide pools or control peptides (ViraFEST assay). Cultures of PBMCs, two million per well, were set up with about 9.4 IU/ml IL-2 and about 9.7 ug/ml peptide pools. Cultured CD4+ T cell DNA was sequenced using the Oncomine TCR Beta short-read assay. TCRdb re-analysed the PCR reads in MiXCR, keeping a single row per CDR3 protein. The sample holds some 20,000 distinct CDR3 sequences, roughly half seen once. V and J are TRBV10-1 and TRBJ2-3, with 11 bases aligning to TRBD1. This sample comprised CD4+ T cells from blood, cultured in vitro, obtained after SARS-CoV-2 vaccination. This TCR was recovered from a human donor who had recovered from COVID-19. Here the CDR3 DNA reads TGCGCCAGCAGTAGGGACAGGGGGAGACCGGCTAGCACAGATACGCAGTATTTT. Its protein product is CASSRDRGRPASTDTQYF.